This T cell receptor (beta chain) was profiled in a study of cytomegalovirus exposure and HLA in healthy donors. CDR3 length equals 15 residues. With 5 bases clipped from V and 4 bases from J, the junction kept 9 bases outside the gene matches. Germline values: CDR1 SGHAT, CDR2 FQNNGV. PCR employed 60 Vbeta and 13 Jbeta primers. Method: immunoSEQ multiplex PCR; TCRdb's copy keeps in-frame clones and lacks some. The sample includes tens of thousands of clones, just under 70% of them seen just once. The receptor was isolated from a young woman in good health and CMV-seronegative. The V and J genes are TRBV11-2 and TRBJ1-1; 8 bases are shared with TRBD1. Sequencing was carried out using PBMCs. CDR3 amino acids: CASSPPRTGRTEAFF. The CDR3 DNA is TGTGCCAGCAGCCCCCCCAGGACAGGGCGCACTGAAGCTTTCTTT.